The 24 T cell receptor beta chains below come from one sample, sequenced in a study of patients and donors after allogeneic stem cell transplantation (TCRdb year 2020). Library preparation used RT-PCR. The sequencer was a NextSeq 550. Using fastp at Q25 and MiXCR, TCRdb reprocessed the public reads and kept productive beta chains. CDR3 protein duplicates are merged, each entry listing the most common genes and DNA. The sample records about 200,000 distinct CDR3 sequences, roughly two fifths of which are singletons. The ten largest clones represent about 35% of the sample. Sequencing input: blood, either unsorted or a sorted T cell fraction (not recorded which). Receptors were obtained from a human donor who was either an allogeneic HSCT recipient or a stem cell or donor lymphocyte infusion donor (not recorded which). It is not recorded whose cells these are; they may come from a transplant donor.

This clonotype was counted a few times. In DNA, the CDR3 is TGTGCCAGCCGGGACCCCTCGAGGCTGGATGAGCAGTTCTTC. Translated: CASRDPSRLDEQFF. This sequence joins TRBV6-5 and TRBJ2-1; D possibly matches TRBD1 or TRBD2 (5 bases each). The CDR3 length is 14 residues. V was pared by 8 bases and J by 8 bases, with 19 bases between. The germline V gene has CDR1 MNHEY and CDR2 SVGAGI.

This rearrangement joins TRBV20-1 to TRBJ1-1; D gene uncertain. This CDR3 has 13 residues. Germline V gene data show CDR1 as DFQATT and CDR2 as SNEGSKA (reference sequence). Trimming shortened V by 3 bases and J by 1 base, and 9 bases separated the two germline ends. CDR3 in amino acids: CSASWSENTEAFF. The CDR3 DNA reads as TGCAGTGCTAGTTGGTCCGAGAACACTGAAGCTTTCTTT.

This CDR3 is CASSQGPLTGGDNSPLHF. In DNA, the CDR3 is TGTGCCAGCAGCCAAGGCCCTTTGACAGGGGGTGATAATTCACCCCTCCACTTT. V is TRBV4-2 and J is TRBJ1-6, with 9 bases matching TRBD1. J gave up 5 bases and V 1 base, and 9 bases lay outside the gene matches. There are 18 residues in the CDR3. Per germline, CDR1 LGHNA and CDR2 YNFKEQ.

The rearrangement joins TRBV30 to TRBJ1-1, with TRBD1 as a possible D gene (6 bases). The CDR3 is made up of 12 amino acids. V shed 0 bases and J shed 8 bases, with 10 bases lying between them. The V gene's germline CDR1 is GTSNPN and CDR2 SVGIG (reference sequence). CDR3 sequence: CAWSVSRGEAFF. The CDR3 DNA sequence: TGTGCCTGGAGTGTATCTAGGGGGGAAGCTTTCTTT.

The V gene is TRBV27, the J gene TRBJ1-4, with D uncertain. The germline V and J ends were trimmed by 2 bases and 2 bases, with 6 bases remaining between them. The CDR3 sequence is 14 residues long. Germline V CDR1 and CDR2: MNHEY, SMNVEV (reference sequence). CDR3 amino acids: CASSLIGTNEKLFF. CDR3 bases: TGTGCCAGCAGTTTAATCGGGACTAATGAAAAACTGTTTTTT.

There are a few counts of this clonotype. The chain employs TRBV25-1 and TRBJ2-5; no reliable D call. Trimming removed 5 bases at V and 0 bases at J, with 13 bases between. Germline CDR1 is MGHDK and CDR2 is SYGVNS. The CDR3 loop spans 15 amino acids. The CDR3 loop is CASSTPQGYQETQYF. The CDR3 DNA follows: TGTGCCAGCAGTACACCACAAGGGTACCAAGAGACCCAGTACTTC.

This clonotype was counted between two and nine times. This chain connects TRBV12-3 or TRBV12-4 to TRBJ1-1; D ambiguous. The V gene lost 5 bases and the J gene lost 7 bases, with 14 bases spanning the gap. The CDR3 is made up of 13 amino acids. The CDR3 nucleotides read TGTGCCAGCAGTCGGAGGTTGACCCTTGAAGCTTTCTTT. Amino acid sequence: CASSRRLTLEAFF.

CDR3 DNA sequence: TGTGCCAGCAGCCTACCCGGCGGGACAGGCTATGGCTACACCTTC. Translating it yields CASSLPGGTGYGYTF. The chain has TRBV14 and TRBJ1-2; TRBD1 agrees at 8 bases. Looked up from germline, CDR1 is SGHDN and CDR2 is FVKESK. J lost 4 bases, V lost 4 bases, and 8 bases had no gene match. This CDR3 has 15 amino acids.

The genes are TRBV7-9 and TRBJ2-7; 8 bases are shared with TRBD2. The V gene end was trimmed by 6 bases and the J gene end by 2 bases; junction bases not matched to a gene: 18. The CDR3 covers 18 residues. Germline V gene data show CDR1 as SEHNR and CDR2 as FQNEAQ (reference sequence). The CDR3 loop reads CASSLTSGAANSPYEQYF. The CDR3, as DNA: TGTGCCAGCAGTTTAACTAGCGGAGCGGCGAATTCCCCCTACGAGCAGTACTTC. Complete variable domain (other parts from reference TRBV7-9 and TRBJ2-7): DTGVSQNPRHKITKRGQNVTFRCDPISEHNRLYWYRQTLGQGPEFLTYFQNEAQLEKSRLLSDRFSAERPKGSFSTLEIQRTEQGDSAMYLCASSLTSGAANSPYEQYFGPGTRLTVT.

The chain combines TRBV5-6 with TRBJ1-1; a weak D match, TRBD1 (6 bases). The germline V and J ends were trimmed by 4 bases and 4 bases, with 8 bases remaining between them. CDR3 length equals 12 residues. Germline values: CDR1 SGHDT, CDR2 YYEEEE. The CDR3, as DNA: TGTGCCAGCAGCCGGGGGCCCACTGAAGCTTTCTTT. This sequence encodes CASSRGPTEAFF.

This chain uses TRBV11-2 with TRBJ2-7; 12 bases match TRBD1. Trimming at V came to 4 bases and at J to 4 bases, leaving 5 bases not matched to a gene. The CDR3 length is 15 residues. Looked up from germline, CDR1 is SGHAT and CDR2 is FQNNGV. CDR3 DNA: TGTGCCAGCAGCTGGGGACAGGGGGCCCCGTACGAGCAGTACTTC. Translating gives CASSWGQGAPYEQYF.

The chain employs TRBV5-1 and TRBJ1-2; perhaps TRBD1 as D (6 bases). Trimming took off 1 base at V and 8 bases at J, with 15 bases between the two ends. Germline-derived CDR1 and CDR2 are SGHRS and YFSETQ. CDR3 size: 14 residues. The CDR3 DNA reads as TGCGCCAGCAGCTTGTCCCCAGGGGAAGGCGGCTACACCTTC. This gives the protein CASSLSPGEGGYTF.

The genes are TRBV12-3 or TRBV12-4 and TRBJ2-1; TRBD1 or TRBD2 may be the D gene (5 bases each). The CDR3 consists of 14 residues. V was clipped by 5 bases and J by 10 bases, with 18 bases between them. The CDR3 loop is CASSRDHGRDEQFF. CDR3 in DNA: TGTGCCAGCAGTCGGGACCACGGCCGGGACGAGCAGTTCTTC.

In its sample, this clonotype was seen a few times. The V and J genes are TRBV15 and TRBJ1-2, with 7 positions matching TRBD1. Trimming removed 5 bases from V and 3 bases from J; junction bases left unmatched: 3. This CDR3 has 13 residues. CDR1 is LNHNV, CDR2 YYDKDF, per germline (reference sequence). This CDR3 reads CATSPDRDYGYTF. DNA of the CDR3: TGTGCCACCAGCCCCGACAGGGACTATGGCTACACCTTC.

This clonotype was observed a handful of times. The rearrangement links TRBV6-6 to TRBJ1-1, with 9 positions matching TRBD1. Unmatched junction bases numbered 7, after V lost 2 bases and J lost 6 bases. Germline assignment: CDR1 MNHNY and CDR2 SVGAGI (reference sequence). The CDR3 contains 15 residues. The CDR3 is CASSYPGQGSPEAFF. CDR3 in DNA: TGTGCCAGCAGTTACCCCGGACAGGGGAGTCCTGAAGCTTTCTTT.

The genes are TRBV5-6 and TRBJ1-1; tentative D call: TRBD1 (5 bases). This CDR3 comprises 16 residues. CDR1 is SGHDT, CDR2 YYEEEE, per germline. Trimming shortened V by 0 bases and J by 0 bases, and 12 bases separated the two germline ends. As DNA, the CDR3 is TGTGCCAGCAGCTTGGCCGGCGGGGCGGTGAACACTGAAGCTTTCTTT. Protein sequence: CASSLAGGAVNTEAFF.

A few counts support this clonotype. V gene TRBV20-1 combines with J gene TRBJ1-1; unclear D gene. The CDR3 length is 12 residues. The germline V gene encodes CDR1 DFQATT and CDR2 SNEGSKA (reference sequence). The V end was cut by 6 bases, the J end by 5 bases, with 13 bases between. Here the CDR3 DNA reads TGCAGTGCCCCCCCAGAAGGTACTGAAGCTTTCTTT. This encodes CSAPPEGTEAFF.

The chain combines TRBV12-3 or TRBV12-4 with TRBJ1-3; D call uncertain. V was trimmed by 6 bases and J by 8 bases, leaving 14 bases between them. The CDR3 runs 13 residues. In DNA, the CDR3 is TGTGCCAGCAGCCCCCATCAAATCGACACCATATATTTT. Encoded protein: CASSPHQIDTIYF.

This clonotype was counted only a few times. The rearrangement joins TRBV5-1 to TRBJ1-2; no clear D gene. This CDR3 comprises 10 residues. CDR1 and CDR2 (germline): SGHRS, YFSETQ. The CDR3 nucleotides are TGCGTTACGTCGGCGGCTGGCTACACCTTC. Protein sequence: CVTSAAGYTF.

V usage is TRBV5-1 and J usage is TRBJ2-7, with a tentative D call TRBD2 (7 bases). Trimming removed 5 bases from V and 3 bases from J, with 15 bases in between. The length of the CDR3 is 14 residues. Germline-derived CDR1 and CDR2 are SGHRS and YFSETQ. Here the CDR3 reads CASRKRDILYEQYF. CDR3 DNA: TGCGCCAGCAGAAAGCGGGACATCCTCTACGAGCAGTACTTC. Looking up the rest from reference TRBV5-1 and TRBJ2-7 gives the full variable domain: KAGVTQTPRYLIKTRGQQVTLSCSPISGHRSVSWYQQTPGQGLQFLFEYFSETQRNKGNFPGRFSGRQFSNSRSEMNVSTLELGDSALYLCASRKRDILYEQYFGPGTRLTVT.

This clonotype was picked up a small number of times. The rearrangement links TRBV5-6 to TRBJ1-2; D might be TRBD1 (5 bases). This CDR3 is 16 amino acids long. Trimming took 7 bases from V and 0 from J, leaving 19 bases between them. CDR1 and CDR2 from the germline V gene are SGHDT and YYEEEE. The CDR3 DNA reads TGTGCCAGCCTCGAGGTAGGGGCGACCTCTAACTATGGCTACACCTTC. Translating it yields CASLEVGATSNYGYTF.

This chain joins TRBV2 and TRBJ2-7; D is perhaps TRBD2 (7 bases). The CDR3 loop spans 13 amino acids. Germline lookup yields CDR1 SNHLY and CDR2 FYNNEI. The CDR3 region is CGCPGGEWDEQYF. CDR3 in DNA: TGTGGTTGTCCGGGGGGCGAGTGGGACGAGCAGTACTTC.

V usage is TRBV9 and J usage is TRBJ1-3; TRBD1 is a possible D gene (6 bases). The germline gives CDR1 SGDLS, CDR2 YYNGEE. Trimming removed 0 bases from V and 4 bases from J, with 14 bases in between. There are 16 residues in the CDR3. The CDR3 DNA reads TGTGCCAGCAGCGTAGGCACAGGGCGATCAGGAAACACCATATATTTT. Amino acids: CASSVGTGRSGNTIYF.

The chain joins TRBV5-8 to TRBJ1-1; D may be TRBD1 (6 bases). CDR1 is SGHTS, CDR2 YDEGEE, per germline. V lost 4 bases, J lost 0 bases, and 22 bases lay in between. The CDR3 consists of 18 residues. In nucleotides, the CDR3 is TGTGCCAGCAGCCCCATCACGAACAGGGTAGGGGTGAACACTGAAGCTTTCTTT. Translated, it gives CASSPITNRVGVNTEAFF.